This TCR beta chain was identified during a study of blood T cells in healthy people across ages (dated by TCRdb to about 2015). Context from the whole study: Template switching captured roughly one uniquely barcoded TCR beta cDNA molecule per two T cells in model experiments. The study measured age-related changes in TCR beta repertoire diversity using deep sequencing normalized with unique cDNA molecular identifiers. Four age groups were formed from the donors: young (average approximately 15 years), middle-aged (more than 35), aged (around 62) and long-lived (around 82). The study analyzed two additional independent replicas of 1 million unique cDNA reads from the same blood draw for two donors, one aged 18 to 30 and one aged 80 or older. To avoid experimental bias, donors of different ages were distributed randomly across sequencing lanes.

Worth noting for this clonotype: The antigen it binds to is not known. No much larger clonotype is one base removed from it; base qualities were not supplied.

The library was generated by 5' RACE. Instrument on record: Illumina HiSeq 2500. A second PCR of about 6 to 12 cycles was run with a J-beta primer mix and a sample-barcoded 5' primer. A template-switch 5' adaptor carrying 12 random nucleotides introduced a unique molecular identifier onto each TCR beta cDNA molecule. Each sample yielded at least 2.5 million CDR3-containing paired-end reads. All of the RNA was converted into first-strand cDNA using the Mint cDNA synthesis kit, with a TRBC-specific oligonucleotide serving as the primer. Following uracil-DNA glycosylase treatment, a first 18-cycle PCR with universal primers M1SS and BC2_uni_R was performed on all cDNA. In the original analysis: Normalization of each sample was performed by random selection of 1 million high-quality reads, each carrying a distinct molecular identifier. Reads sharing molecular identifiers were discarded rather than binned into consensus sequences. MiTCR, set to a Q25 quality threshold and the strictest error-elimination algorithm, was used for CDR3 identification, clonotype clustering and error correction. A nonparametric unseen species model using Euler transformation provided a lower-bound estimate of total TCR beta diversity. TCRdb reanalyzed the raw reads on its own, using fastp at Q25 for trimming and MiXCR for clone calling, and kept in-frame beta chains. Here each entry gathers all rows of one CDR3 protein and keeps the most common genes and DNA. For this entry, the V and J calls and clone size follow TCRdb and not the study's own pipeline. In all, the sample holds approximately 1,000,000 distinct CDR3 sequences, and around two fifths of those were seen once. Together, the top ten hold around 12% of the sample.

The germline V gene encodes CDR1 SEHNR and CDR2 FQNEAQ (reference sequence). Counted from cysteine to phenylalanine, this CDR3 has 15 amino acids. Only the CDR3 region is kept as DNA, spanning 45 bases read in frame from base 1. Trimming costs V 2 bases and J 6 bases, and their ends lie 16 bases apart. The donors were 40 or so Caucasian individuals from Russia, aged 6 to 90 years, who were systemically healthy. Around 10 milliliters of peripheral blood were collected from each donor into EDTA-treated Vacutainer tubes. PBMCs were isolated by Ficoll-Paque density-gradient centrifugation, with at least 6 million obtained per sample. Total RNA was extracted from PBMCs with Trizol reagent, with at least 6 micrograms obtained per sample. For every donor, an aliquot of PBMCs went through flow cytometry to measure the percentages of naive CD45RAhigh/CD27high T cells. Results and caveats for the whole study, not just this receptor: As age increased, observed TCR beta diversity per million T cells dropped in a roughly linear way, and a significant reduction was already evident by age about 40. Because profiling used bulk unsorted PBMCs, naive and antigen-experienced compartments could not be compared conclusively. Compared with the aged group, more naive CD4+ T cells, fewer expanded clones and increased TCR diversity were shown by the long-lived group, suggesting age selection. Estimates of total diversity based on one million sequenced T cells were regarded as lower bounds and as underestimates. A strong correlation was found between observed TCR beta diversity and the percentage of naive T cells measured by flow cytometry. Because donor CMV infection status was unknown, age-related changes in expanded clonotypes were potentially confounded.

The specimen was blood. Here the chain combines TRBV7-9 and TRBJ1-2, with TRBD1 perhaps the D gene, on 6 matching bases. The clonotype was recovered from a man aged 18 to 30 in good health. The CDR3 protein: CASSLPDSYPHGYTF. In nucleotide form, the sequence is TGTGCCAGCAGCTTACCGGACAGTTACCCCCATGGCTACACCTTC.